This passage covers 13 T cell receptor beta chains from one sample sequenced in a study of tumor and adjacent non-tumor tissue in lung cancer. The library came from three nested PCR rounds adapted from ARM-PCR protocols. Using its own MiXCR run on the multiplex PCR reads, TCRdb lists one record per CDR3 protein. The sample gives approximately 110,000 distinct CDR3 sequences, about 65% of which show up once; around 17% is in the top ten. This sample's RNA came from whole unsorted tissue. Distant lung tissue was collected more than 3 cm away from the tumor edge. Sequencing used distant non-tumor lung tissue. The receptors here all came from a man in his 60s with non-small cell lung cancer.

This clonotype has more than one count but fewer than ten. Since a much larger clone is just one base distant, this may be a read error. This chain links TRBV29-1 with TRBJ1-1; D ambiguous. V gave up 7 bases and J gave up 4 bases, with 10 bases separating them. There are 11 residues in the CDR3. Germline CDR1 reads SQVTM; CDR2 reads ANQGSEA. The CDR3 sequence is CSAVLGTEAFF. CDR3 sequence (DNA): TGCAGCGCAGTGTTGGGCACTGAAGCTTTCTTT.

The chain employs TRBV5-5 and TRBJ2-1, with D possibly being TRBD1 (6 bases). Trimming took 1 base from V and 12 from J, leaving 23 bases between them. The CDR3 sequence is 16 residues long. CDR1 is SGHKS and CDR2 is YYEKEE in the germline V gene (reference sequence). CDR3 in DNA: TGTGCCAGCAGCTTGACGTGGCAGGGGCATACCGATGGGCAGTTCTTC. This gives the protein CASSLTWQGHTDGQFF.

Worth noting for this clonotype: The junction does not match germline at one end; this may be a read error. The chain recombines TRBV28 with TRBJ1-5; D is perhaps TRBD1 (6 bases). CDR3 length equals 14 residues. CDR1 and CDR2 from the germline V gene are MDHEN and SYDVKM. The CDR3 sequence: CASSPGGDNQSQHF. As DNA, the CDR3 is TGTGCAAGCAGTCCCGGCGGGGACAATCAGTCCCAGCATTTT.

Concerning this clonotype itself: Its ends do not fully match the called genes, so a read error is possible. The CDR3 here is CTSSISQGSTEAFF. For the CDR3, the DNA is TGTACCAGCAGCATTTCACAGGGGAGCACTGAAGCTTTCTTT. The genes are TRBV7-9 and TRBJ1-1; 7 bases align to TRBD1. The germline gives CDR1 SEHNR, CDR2 FQNEAQ (reference sequence). This CDR3 has 14 amino acids. The full variable domain, completed using reference TRBV7-9 and TRBJ1-1, is DTGVSQNPRHKITKRGQNVTFRCDPISEHNRLYWYRQTLGQGPEFLTYFQNEAQLEKSRLLSDRFSAERPKGSFSTLEIQRTEQGDSAMYLCTSSISQGSTEAFFGQGTRLTVV.

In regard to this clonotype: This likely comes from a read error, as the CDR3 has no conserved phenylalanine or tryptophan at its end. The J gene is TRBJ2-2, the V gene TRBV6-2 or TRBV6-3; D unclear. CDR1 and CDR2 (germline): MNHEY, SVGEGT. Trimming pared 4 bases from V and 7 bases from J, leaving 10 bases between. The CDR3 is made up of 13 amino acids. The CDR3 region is CASSCLEVGELFS. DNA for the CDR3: TGTGCCAGCAGTTGCCTAGAAGTCGGGGAGCTGTTTTCT.

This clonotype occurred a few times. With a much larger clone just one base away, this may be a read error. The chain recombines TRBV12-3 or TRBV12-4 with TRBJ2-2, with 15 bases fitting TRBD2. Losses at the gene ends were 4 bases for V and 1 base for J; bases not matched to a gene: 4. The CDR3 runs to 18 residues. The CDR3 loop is CASSWGLAGGRNTGELFF. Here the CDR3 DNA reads TGTGCCAGCAGTTGGGGACTAGCGGGGGGTAGGAACACCGGGGAGCTGTTTTTT.

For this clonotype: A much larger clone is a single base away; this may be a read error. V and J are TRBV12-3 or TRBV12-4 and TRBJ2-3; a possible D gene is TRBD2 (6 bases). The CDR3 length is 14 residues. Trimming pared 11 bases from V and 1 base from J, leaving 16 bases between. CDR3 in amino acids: CAGMSSGGTDTQYF. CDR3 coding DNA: TGTGCCGGCATGAGTAGCGGAGGCACAGATACGCAGTATTTT.

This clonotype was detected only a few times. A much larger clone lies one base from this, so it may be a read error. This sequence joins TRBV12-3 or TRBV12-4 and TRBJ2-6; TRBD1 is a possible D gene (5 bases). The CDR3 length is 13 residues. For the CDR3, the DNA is TGTGCCAGCCATCCCCCTGGGGCCAACGTCCCGACTTTC. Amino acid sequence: CASHPPGANVPTF.

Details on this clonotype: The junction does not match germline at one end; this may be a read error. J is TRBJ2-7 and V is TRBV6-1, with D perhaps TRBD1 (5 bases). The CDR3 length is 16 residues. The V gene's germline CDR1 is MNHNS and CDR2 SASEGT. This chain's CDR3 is CVSSESRVAPSYEQYF. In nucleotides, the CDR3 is TGTGTCAGCAGTGAAAGCAGGGTCGCACCCTCCTACGAGCAGTACTTC.

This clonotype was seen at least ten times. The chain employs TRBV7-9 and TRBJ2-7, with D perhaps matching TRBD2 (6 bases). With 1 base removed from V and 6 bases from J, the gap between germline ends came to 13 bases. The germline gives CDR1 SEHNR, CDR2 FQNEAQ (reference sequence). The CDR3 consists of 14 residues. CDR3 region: CASSLVAGSGEQYF. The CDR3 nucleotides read TGTGCCAGCAGCTTAGTGGCGGGAAGTGGCGAGCAGTACTTC.

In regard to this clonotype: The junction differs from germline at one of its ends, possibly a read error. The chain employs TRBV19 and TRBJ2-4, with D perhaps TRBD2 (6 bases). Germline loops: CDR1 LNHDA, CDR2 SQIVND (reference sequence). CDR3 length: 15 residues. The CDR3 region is CASNIAALYKNIQYF. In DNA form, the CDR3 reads TGTGCTAGTAATATAGCGGCCCTCTACAAAAACATTCAGTACTTC.

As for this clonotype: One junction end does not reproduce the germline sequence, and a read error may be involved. The CDR3 DNA reads as TGCGCCAGTAGCTTAAGAACAGGGGACTCGGGGGAGCGGTACTTC. It encodes CASSLRTGDSGERYF. The chain recombines TRBV5-1 with TRBJ2-7; tentative D call: TRBD1 (7 bases). CDR3 length: 15 amino acids. Per germline, CDR1 SGHRS and CDR2 YFSETQ.

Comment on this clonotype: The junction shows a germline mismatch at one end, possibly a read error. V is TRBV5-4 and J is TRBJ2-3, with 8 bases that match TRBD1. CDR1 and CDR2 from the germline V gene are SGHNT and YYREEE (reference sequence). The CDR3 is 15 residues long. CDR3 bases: TGTGCCAGCAGCTTTCCCGAGACAGGGGTGGATACGCAGAATTTT. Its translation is CASSFPETGVDTQNF.